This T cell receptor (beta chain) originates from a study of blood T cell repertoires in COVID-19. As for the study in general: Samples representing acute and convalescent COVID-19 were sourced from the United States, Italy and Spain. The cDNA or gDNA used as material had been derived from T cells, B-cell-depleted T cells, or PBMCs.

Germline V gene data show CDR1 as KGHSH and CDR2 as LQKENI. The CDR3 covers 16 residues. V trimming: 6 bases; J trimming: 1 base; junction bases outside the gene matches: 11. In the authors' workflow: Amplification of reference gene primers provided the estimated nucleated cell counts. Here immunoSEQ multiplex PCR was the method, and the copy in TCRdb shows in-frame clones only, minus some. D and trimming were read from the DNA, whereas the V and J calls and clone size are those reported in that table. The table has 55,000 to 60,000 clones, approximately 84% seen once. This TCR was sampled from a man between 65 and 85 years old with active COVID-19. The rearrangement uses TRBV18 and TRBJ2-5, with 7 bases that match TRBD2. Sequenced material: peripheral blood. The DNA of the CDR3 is TGTGCCAGCTCGTTTTTTGTGGGAGGGAGCCAAGAGACCCAGTACTTC. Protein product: CASSFFVGGSQETQYF.